The T cell receptor beta chain under discussion was sequenced for a study of T cells in Graves' hyperthyroidism and ophthalmopathy. A patient was excluded if there was uncontrolled infection, other autoimmune disease, pregnancy or lactation. PBMCs stemmed from around 10 ml fresh peripheral blood. The length of the CDR3 is 13 residues. Trimming removed 0 bases at V and 8 bases at J, with 13 bases between. Germline CDR1 and CDR2: GTSNPN and SVGIG (reference sequence). Study conclusions and caveats: Clonotypes that were expanded in thyroid above 0.001 mostly appeared in blood too.

Amplification yielded TCR beta CDR3 regions, with RNA transcripts as the source. First-round RT-PCR targeting the TCR CDR3 was performed with the HTBI primer set. TCRdb re-derived calls from the multiplex PCR reads in MiXCR, one entry per CDR3 protein. The sample lists 700,000 or so distinct CDR3 sequences, approximately 15% occurring once. At least ten counts were recorded for this clonotype. Its target is not known. Sequenced input: blood. The receptor was derived from a woman aged 45-60 years with Graves' ophthalmopathy. The chain combines TRBV30 with TRBJ1-1; D is possibly TRBD1 (6 bases). CDR3 in amino acids: CAWSVAWGREAFF. For the CDR3, the DNA is TGTGCCTGGAGTGTAGCTTGGGGGCGGGAAGCTTTCTTT.